This T cell receptor (beta chain) was found in a study of shared clonotypes between healthy human individuals. Whole-study findings and limits: Sequencing of the sorted subsets was shown by rarefaction to be incomplete despite large depth. Represented genetic and exposure-history diversity was restricted by having few donors. Only blood samples were collected, and tissue repertoires likely differ. Naive CD4 clonotype sharing across four donors was roughly 5%.

Comments on this clone: Antigen unknown. The sample has other DNA sequences that encode this CDR3 too.

Sequencing used immunoSEQ multiplex PCR; TCRdb keeps in-frame clones, though not all of them. Among hundreds of thousands of clones listed, almost 97% were seen once. Trimming at V came to 3 bases and at J to 4 bases, leaving 15 bases not matched to a gene. Germline V gives CDR1 MNHEY, CDR2 SMNVEV (reference sequence). The CDR3 is 17 amino acids. The source of this sequence is a woman aged 30 to 39 in good health. Material: naive CD4+ T cells sorted from blood. The subset here: CD45RA+ positively selected. The chain has TRBV27 and TRBJ2-7; 7 bases agree with TRBD2. CDR3: CASSFLSSGRGEYEQYF. The CDR3, as DNA: TGTGCCAGCAGTTTTCTGAGCTCAGGGAGGGGTGAGTACGAGCAGTACTTC.